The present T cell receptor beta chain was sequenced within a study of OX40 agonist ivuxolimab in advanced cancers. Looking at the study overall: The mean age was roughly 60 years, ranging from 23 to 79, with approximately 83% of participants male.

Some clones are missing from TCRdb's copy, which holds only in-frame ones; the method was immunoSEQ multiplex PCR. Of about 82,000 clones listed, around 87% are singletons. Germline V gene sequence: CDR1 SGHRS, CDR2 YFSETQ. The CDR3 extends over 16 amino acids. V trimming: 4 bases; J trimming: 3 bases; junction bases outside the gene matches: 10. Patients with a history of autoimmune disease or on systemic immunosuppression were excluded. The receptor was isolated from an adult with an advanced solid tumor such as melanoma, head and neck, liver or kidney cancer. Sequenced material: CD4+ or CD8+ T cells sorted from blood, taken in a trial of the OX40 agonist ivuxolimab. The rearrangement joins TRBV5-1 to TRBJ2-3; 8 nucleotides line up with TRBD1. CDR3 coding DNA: TGCGCCAGCAGCACAAACAGGGGGTCGTTAACAGATACGCAGTATTTT. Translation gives CASSTNRGSLTDTQYF.